The 8 T cell receptor beta chains in this list originate from one sample, sequenced in a study of T cell changes during pregnancy in multiple sclerosis. The repertoire was sequenced with immunoSEQ multiplex PCR; TCRdb's copy has only in-frame clones and lacks some. The profile shows about 35,000 clones, around nine tenths of them singletons. The sample consisted of CD4+ T cells from peripheral blood mononuclear cells, taken after pregnancy. The receptors were gathered from a female donor in good health, enrolled as a control in a pregnancy study.

This chain links TRBV7-2 with TRBJ2-3, with TRBD2 matching 13 bases. CDR1 SGHTA and CDR2 FQGNSA come from the germline V gene. The CDR3 runs 17 residues. V trimming: 3 bases; J trimming: 0 bases; junction bases outside the gene matches: 3. CDR3 amino acids: CASSFWTSGGSTDTQYF. Here the CDR3 DNA reads TGTGCCAGCAGCTTTTGGACTAGCGGGGGTAGCACAGATACGCAGTATTTT.

J is TRBJ2-2 and V is TRBV2, with a tentative D call TRBD2 (5 bases). V was clipped by 6 bases and J by 6 bases, with 23 bases between them. CDR1 SNHLY and CDR2 FYNNEI come from the germline V gene. CDR3 size: 17 residues. CDR3 in amino acids: CASRTSTGERRPGELFF. As DNA, the CDR3 is TGTGCCAGCAGGACGAGTACCGGGGAGCGGCGGCCCGGGGAGCTGTTTTTT.

This chain joins TRBV7-9 and TRBJ2-1, with TRBD2 identical over 14 bases. The germline CDR1 and CDR2 sequences are SEHNR and FQNEAQ (reference sequence). V trimming: 6 bases; J trimming: 7 bases; junction bases outside the gene matches: 5. The CDR3 covers 15 residues. The CDR3 loop is CASSRLAGGRNEQFF. CDR3 bases: TGTGCCAGCAGTCGACTAGCGGGAGGGAGGAATGAGCAGTTCTTC.

The chain has TRBV6-4 and TRBJ2-1; 16 bases align to TRBD2. The J segment lost 2 bases and the V segment lost 6 bases, leaving 10 bases of the junction unmatched. Germline V CDR1 and CDR2: MRHNA, SNTAGT. This CDR3 region has 19 residues. CDR3 residues: CASRKTGTSGGAPYNEQFF. In nucleotides, the CDR3 is TGTGCCAGCAGAAAAACCGGGACTAGCGGGGGGGCGCCCTACAATGAGCAGTTCTTC.

The gene calls are TRBV5-1 and TRBJ2-3, with a weak D call TRBD1 (5 bases). Germline values: CDR1 SGHRS, CDR2 YFSETQ. This CDR3 comprises 14 residues. Trimming removed 4 bases from V and 1 base from J, with 10 bases in between. The CDR3 nucleotides read TGCGCCAGCAGCGTCGACAGCCGCACAGATACGCAGTATTTT. Translated, it gives CASSVDSRTDTQYF.

The chain combines TRBV19 with TRBJ2-5; TRBD2 matches at 8 bases. Trimming cost V 7 bases and J 1 base; bases outside gene matches: 8. Germline-derived CDR1 and CDR2 are LNHDA and SQIVND (reference sequence). CDR3 length: 15 residues. This CDR3 reads CASNRGGAIQETQYF. For the CDR3, the DNA is TGTGCCAGTAATCGGGGGGGCGCTATCCAAGAGACCCAGTACTTC.

V is TRBV5-6 and J is TRBJ2-4, with 7 bases lining up with TRBD1. The V gene's germline CDR1 is SGHDT and CDR2 YYEEEE. V shed 1 base and J 12 bases; nucleotides not matched to a gene: 4. This CDR3 is 12 amino acids long. This CDR3 reads CASSLFRDSQYF. The CDR3 nucleotides read TGTGCCAGCAGCTTGTTCCGGGACAGTCAGTACTTC.

The CDR3 loop reads CASSLKGERPYNEQFF. CDR3 in DNA: TGTGCCAGCAGCTTGAAAGGCGAGCGGCCCTACAATGAGCAGTTCTTC. This chain joins TRBV11-2 and TRBJ2-1, with D maybe TRBD2 (5 bases). The CDR3 sequence is 16 residues long. Trimming removed 3 bases from V and 2 bases from J, with 14 bases in between. Germline CDR1 SGHAT, CDR2 FQNNGV.